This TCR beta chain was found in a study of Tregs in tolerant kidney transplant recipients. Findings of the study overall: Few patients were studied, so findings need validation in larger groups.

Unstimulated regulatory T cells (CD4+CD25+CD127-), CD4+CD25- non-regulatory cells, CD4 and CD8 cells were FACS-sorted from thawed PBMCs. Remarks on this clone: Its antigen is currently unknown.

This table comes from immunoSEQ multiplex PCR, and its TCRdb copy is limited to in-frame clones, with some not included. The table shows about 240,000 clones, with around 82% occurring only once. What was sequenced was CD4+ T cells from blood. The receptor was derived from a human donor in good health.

The CDR3: CASSPPGSRATEAFF. The CDR3 coding sequence is TGTGCCAGCTCACCACCGGGGTCCAGGGCCACTGAAGCTTTCTTT. The genes are TRBV18 and TRBJ1-1, with a possible D match to TRBD1 (5 bases). Germline V gene lookup returns CDR1 KGHSH and CDR2 LQKENI. The CDR3 runs to 15 residues. V lost 0 bases and J lost 4, with 12 bases in between. The variable domain in full, with the rest retrieved from reference TRBV18 and TRBJ1-1, is NAGVMQNPRHLVRRRGQEARLRCSPMKGHSHVYWYRQLPEEGLKFMVYLQKENIIDESGMPKERFSAEFPKEGPSILRIQQVVRGDSAAYFCASSPPGSRATEAFFGQGTRLTVV.